Each of the 20 T cell receptor beta chains below was sequenced from the same sample in a study of pediatric ulcerative colitis. TCRdb's copy holds only in-frame clones and misses some; the assay was immunoSEQ multiplex PCR. The data show 30,000 to 40,000 clones, with approximately 82% seen just once and approximately 4.5% held by the top ten. The sequencing sample was made of blood. The receptors stem from a boy between 10 and 17 years old with severe ulcerative colitis.

The chain is built from TRBV19 and TRBJ2-2; 14 nucleotides align to TRBD2. The J segment lost 7 bases and the V segment lost 5 bases, leaving 6 bases of the junction unmatched. Germline V gene lookup returns CDR1 LNHDA and CDR2 SQIVND (reference sequence). The CDR3 is 16 amino acids. CDR3 loop: CASSPRTSGGSGELFF. As DNA, the CDR3 is TGTGCCAGTAGTCCGCGGACTAGCGGGGGGAGCGGGGAGCTGTTTTTT.

This clone was counted a single time. J is TRBJ2-3 and V is TRBV16; D might be TRBD1 or TRBD2, each matching 5 bases. V was trimmed by 7 bases and J by 0 bases, leaving 8 bases between them. This CDR3 is 13 amino acids long. Germline CDR1 KGHSY, CDR2 FQNENV. In DNA form, the CDR3 reads TGTGCCAGCAATTGGGACAGCACAGATACGCAGTATTTT. It codes for CASNWDSTDTQYF.

The rearrangement links TRBV7-2 to TRBJ1-2; D perhaps matches TRBD1 (5 bases). CDR1 and CDR2 from the germline V gene are SGHTA and FQGNSA. V lost 5 bases and J lost 4, with 8 bases in between. CDR3 length: 12 amino acids. CDR3 region: CASSGDSYGYTF. CDR3 bases: TGTGCCAGCAGCGGCGACAGCTATGGCTACACCTTC.

This sequence joins TRBV30 and TRBJ1-6, with D possibly matching TRBD1 (5 bases). CDR1 is GTSNPN and CDR2 is SVGIG in the germline V gene (reference sequence). The CDR3 has 12 residues. The V end lost 5 bases, the J end lost 4 bases, and 6 bases lay between the germline ends. The CDR3 loop is CAWDRYNSPLHF. CDR3 bases: TGTGCCTGGGACAGATATAATTCACCCCTCCACTTT.

This chain connects TRBV4-3 to TRBJ2-3, with D possibly TRBD2 on 6 matching bases. Trimming pared 1 base from V and 0 bases from J, leaving 8 bases between. The CDR3 has 15 amino acids. The germline gives CDR1 LGHNA, CDR2 YSLEER. CDR3 DNA: TGCGCCAGCAGCCAAGCGGGGACTAGCACAGATACGCAGTATTTT. This translates into CASSQAGTSTDTQYF.

This chain connects TRBV30 to TRBJ1-1; D uncertain. This CDR3 is built from 12 residues. CDR1 GTSNPN and CDR2 SVGIG come from the germline V gene (reference sequence). Trimming removed 3 bases at V and 3 bases at J, with 8 bases between. CDR3: CAWSPLDTEAFF. CDR3 sequence (DNA): TGTGCCTGGAGCCCCCTAGACACTGAAGCTTTCTTT.

The rearrangement joins TRBV5-4 to TRBJ2-5, with a possible D match to TRBD1 (6 bases). The CDR3 runs 15 residues. The germline V and J ends were trimmed by 0 bases and 4 bases, with 13 bases remaining between them. Germline V gene sequence: CDR1 SGHNT, CDR2 YYREEE (reference sequence). CDR3 region: CASSLGQALPETQYF. The CDR3, as DNA: TGTGCCAGCAGCTTGGGACAGGCTCTCCCAGAGACCCAGTACTTC.

The chain couples TRBV30 to TRBJ2-4; D remains unclear. Germline V gives CDR1 GTSNPN, CDR2 SVGIG (reference sequence). This CDR3 contains 12 residues. V was pared by 0 bases and J by 14 bases, with 14 bases between. CDR3 sequence: CAWSVLRVWEYF. CDR3 DNA sequence: TGTGCCTGGAGTGTTTTACGGGTATGGGAGTACTTC.

This clone was found a few times. V usage is TRBV7-5 and J usage is TRBJ2-7; TRBD2, as called in the table, went unchecked against the DNA. TRBV7-5 is termed a pseudogene. The CDR3 sequence is 14 residues long. The CDR3, as DNA: TGTGCCAGAAGCCGACCCCGGACTGAGGACGAGCAGTACTTC. Amino acids: CARSRPRTEDEQYF.

This rearrangement joins TRBV15 to TRBJ2-7, with D tentatively TRBD1 or TRBD2 (5 bases each). With 3 bases removed from V and 2 bases from J, the gap between germline ends came to 14 bases. The germline V gene has CDR1 LNHNV and CDR2 YYDKDF (reference sequence). The CDR3 covers 15 residues. The CDR3 protein is CATSRSRDGTYEQYF. The CDR3 bases are TGTGCCACCAGCAGGAGCCGGGACGGGACCTACGAGCAGTACTTC.

The chain joins TRBV5-1 to TRBJ2-1, with a possible D match to TRBD1 (5 bases). Trimming left V 4 bases short and J 0 bases short, with 11 bases between. CDR1 and CDR2 (germline): SGHRS, YFSETQ. The CDR3 is 15 amino acids. The CDR3 DNA is TGCGCCAGCAGCCGAGGACACAGCTCCTACAATGAGCAGTTCTTC. Its translation is CASSRGHSSYNEQFF. Filled out from reference TRBV5-1 and TRBJ2-1, the complete variable domain reads KAGVTQTPRYLIKTRGQQVTLSCSPISGHRSVSWYQQTPGQGLQFLFEYFSETQRNKGNFPGRFSGRQFSNSRSEMNVSTLELGDSALYLCASSRGHSSYNEQFFGPGTRLTVL.

The chain uses TRBV5-4 and TRBJ2-7; D perhaps matches TRBD1 (6 bases). The CDR3 runs 15 residues. V gave up 7 bases and J gave up 0 bases, with 17 bases separating them. Looked up from germline, CDR1 is SGHNT and CDR2 is YYREEE (reference sequence). The CDR3 region is CASGSGTPSSYEQYF. The CDR3 DNA is TGTGCCAGCGGATCCGGGACACCCTCCTCCTACGAGCAGTACTTC.

The chain couples TRBV5-1 to TRBJ2-3; 8 nucleotides match TRBD2. This CDR3 comprises 15 residues. Germline-derived CDR1 and CDR2 are SGHRS and YFSETQ. After removal of 7 bases from V and 0 bases from J, the junction contained 7 bases not matched to a gene. The CDR3 bases are TGCGCCAGCCGGGAGGGGCCGTTGAGCACAGATACGCAGTATTTT. Its protein is CASREGPLSTDTQYF.

The chain combines TRBV5-4 with TRBJ1-6; tentative D call: TRBD1 (6 bases). CDR1 is SGHNT, CDR2 YYREEE, per germline (reference sequence). CDR3 length equals 14 residues. V lost 5 bases, J lost 7 bases, and 13 bases lay in between. CDR3 loop: CASRLDSTNSPLHF. CDR3 nucleotides: TGTGCCAGCAGACTGGACAGTACCAATTCACCCCTCCACTTT.

The rearrangement links TRBV9 to TRBJ2-3, with D possibly being TRBD2 (6 bases). The CDR3 has 14 residues. V was cut by 7 bases and J by 6 bases, with 18 bases left in between. From germline, CDR1 is SGDLS and CDR2 YYNGEE. The CDR3 sequence is CASCPGLLPDTQYF. Written as DNA, the CDR3 is TGTGCCAGCTGCCCGGGACTCCTCCCGGATACGCAGTATTTT.

The J gene is TRBJ2-6, the V gene TRBV7-9; D gene unclear. Trimming removed 8 bases at V and 0 bases at J, with 14 bases between. The CDR3 spans 16 residues. Germline V lookup: CDR1 SEHNR, CDR2 FQNEAQ (reference sequence). In DNA form, the CDR3 reads TGTGCCAGCGCAACGACACCGCCCTCTGGGGCCAACGTCCTGACTTTC. This sequence encodes CASATTPPSGANVLTF.

The V and J genes are TRBV2 and TRBJ1-5; maybe TRBD1 (6 bases). Trimming took 4 bases from V and 3 from J, leaving 10 bases between them. This CDR3 is 14 amino acids long. From germline, CDR1 is SNHLY and CDR2 FYNNEI. CDR3 sequence (DNA): TGTGCCAGCAGTGGGGGGGCTGTCAATCAGCCCCAGCATTTT. Its translation is CASSGGAVNQPQHF.

The rearrangement links TRBV30 to TRBJ1-2, with no clear D. CDR1 and CDR2 from the germline V gene are GTSNPN and SVGIG (reference sequence). The CDR3 totals 12 residues. V dropped 0 bases and J dropped 8 bases, with 10 bases sitting between them. CDR3 amino acids: CAWSVLGEGYTF. The CDR3 region has the DNA TGTGCCTGGAGTGTATTGGGAGAAGGCTACACCTTC.

A few counts support this clone. Here the CDR3 reads CASSVGPYARLRSYTF. DNA for the CDR3: TGTGCCAGCAGCGTGGGGCCGTACGCACGGCTCAGGAGCTACACCTTC. The chain joins TRBV7-9 to TRBJ1-2; possibly TRBD1 for D (5 bases). V lost 5 bases to trimming and J lost 9 bases, with 25 bases between them. Germline CDR1 and CDR2: SEHNR and FQNEAQ (reference sequence). This CDR3 is built from 16 residues. Based on the CDR3 plus reference TRBV7-9 and TRBJ1-2, the full variable domain is DTGVSQNPRHKITKRGQNVTFRCDPISEHNRLYWYRQTLGQGPEFLTYFQNEAQLEKSRLLSDRFSAERPKGSFSTLEIQRTEQGDSAMYLCASSVGPYARLRSYTFGSGTRLTVV.

The gene calls are TRBV7-3 and TRBJ2-2; TRBD1 matches 7 bases. From germline, CDR1 is SGHTA and CDR2 FQGTGA. V gave up 4 bases and J gave up 3 bases; unmatched junction bases: 2. This CDR3 has 14 amino acids. CDR3 amino acids: CASSSQGDTGELFF. The CDR3 coding sequence is TGTGCCAGCAGCTCTCAGGGGGACACCGGGGAGCTGTTTTTT.